Shown below are 14 T cell receptor beta chains from a single sample sequenced in a study of CD8 T cells in Susac syndrome. It was with random hexamers that 0.5 to 1 ug RNA was reverse transcribed. TCRdb re-analysed the immunoSEQ multiplex PCR reads in MiXCR, keeping a single row per CDR3 protein. This sample carries under 150,000 distinct CDR3 sequences, around 95% of them seen once, and the ten largest clones take approximately 0.08%. The specimen sequenced was CD4+ T cells from PBMCs. These receptor sequences come from a human donor with Susac syndrome.

The chain links TRBV10-3 to TRBJ1-3; D not resolved. The V and J ends lost 10 bases and 2 bases respectively, with 9 bases between them. The CDR3 loop spans 12 amino acids. The germline V gene encodes CDR1 ENHRY and CDR2 SYGVKD. This CDR3 reads CATSAPGNTIYF. The CDR3 bases are TGTGCCACCTCTGCGCCTGGAAACACCATATATTTT.

The chain uses TRBV12-2 and TRBJ2-1. TRBV12-2 corresponds to a pseudogene. The CDR3 loop spans 13 amino acids. The CDR3: CASRCEHFNEQFF. In DNA form, the CDR3 reads TGTGCAAGTCGCTGCGAACATTTTAATGAGCAGTTCTTC.

The DNA of the CDR3 is TGCGCCAGCAGCTTGGGGGCTGCGGGGGGGCTAGGTGAGCAGTTCTTC. Translation gives CASSLGAAGGLGEQFF. The chain has TRBV5-1 and TRBJ2-1; 9 bases line up with TRBD2. CDR1 is SGHRS and CDR2 is YFSETQ in the germline V gene. The V gene end was trimmed by 0 bases and the J gene end by 9 bases; junction bases not matched to a gene: 10. The CDR3 extends over 16 amino acids.

The V call is TRBV6-6, the J call TRBJ2-5; D not resolved. V lost 5 bases and J lost 0, with 7 bases in between. There are 13 residues in the CDR3. The germline V gene has CDR1 MNHNY and CDR2 SVGAGI (reference sequence). CDR3 loop: CASSQTYQETQYF. The CDR3 nucleotides are TGTGCCAGCAGTCAGACATACCAAGAGACCCAGTACTTC.

The chain uses TRBV1 and TRBJ2-7; TRBD2, the D gene given by the table, was not confirmed from the DNA. TRBV1 counts as a pseudogene. This CDR3 is 12 amino acids long. CDR3 loop: CTSSPKLDEQYF. CDR3 sequence (DNA): TGCACCAGCAGCCCAAAACTAGACGAGCAGTACTTC.

V usage is TRBV4-2 and J usage is TRBJ2-3; D might be TRBD1 or TRBD2, each matching 6 bases. The ends were cut back, 1 base at V and 6 bases at J, with 20 bases in the middle. The CDR3 is 17 residues long. CDR1 LGHNA and CDR2 YNFKEQ come from the germline V gene. CDR3 region: CASSQGEGGARADTQYF. CDR3 nucleotides: TGTGCCAGCAGCCAAGGCGAGGGGGGAGCCAGAGCCGATACGCAGTATTTT.

This clonotype was detected a few times. The chain is built from TRBV28 and TRBJ2-7; no reliable D call. Trimming removed 4 bases at V and 2 bases at J, with 9 bases between. The germline V gene has CDR1 MDHEN and CDR2 SYDVKM. This CDR3 is built from 13 residues. The CDR3 sequence is CASSSTPTYEQYF. In DNA form, the CDR3 reads TGTGCCAGCAGTTCTACGCCTACCTACGAGCAGTACTTC. Together with reference TRBV28 and TRBJ2-7, the CDR3 gives the full variable domain: DVKVTQSSRYLVKRTGEKVFLECVQDMDHENMFWYRQDPGLGLRLIYFSYDVKMKEKGDIPEGYSVSREKKERFSLILESASTNQTSMYLCASSSTPTYEQYFGPGTRLTVT.

The chain couples TRBV6-5 to TRBJ2-7; TRBD2 is a possible D gene (5 bases). With 9 bases removed from V and 6 bases from J, the gap between germline ends came to 21 bases. This CDR3 contains 14 residues. Germline V gene data show CDR1 as MNHEY and CDR2 as SVGAGI. The CDR3 bases are TGTGCCAGTCGGCGTACCGGGGTCCGTAGCGAGCAGTACTTC. Translated, it gives CASRRTGVRSEQYF.

This CDR3 is CASSQVGYMKRGAPGTQYF. The CDR3, as DNA: TGTGCCAGCAGCCAAGTCGGGTACATGAAGCGGGGCGCCCCGGGGACCCAGTACTTC. The chain is built from TRBV3-1 and TRBJ2-5; 7 nucleotides line up with TRBD2. The CDR3 has 19 amino acids. V lost 1 base to trimming and J lost 7 bases; unmatched junction nucleotides: 21. The germline gives CDR1 LGHDT, CDR2 YNNKEL (reference sequence).

The CDR3 loop reads CSATPGGLSEKLFF. CDR3 nucleotides: TGCAGTGCTACCCCAGGGGGGCTATCGGAAAAACTGTTTTTT. The gene calls are TRBV20-1 and TRBJ1-4, with 7 bases that match TRBD1. Trimming removed 4 bases from V and 8 bases from J; junction bases left unmatched: 10. There are 14 residues in the CDR3. The germline gives CDR1 DFQATT, CDR2 SNEGSKA (reference sequence).

V is TRBV13 and J is TRBJ2-3, with 14 bases identical to TRBD2. The trim removed 4 bases at V and 4 bases at J, leaving 7 bases unmatched. CDR3 length: 17 amino acids. Germline V gives CDR1 PRHDT, CDR2 FYEKMQ (reference sequence). The CDR3 DNA follows: TGTGCCAGCAGCTCCCCCCCGGGACTAGCGGGAGCAGATACGCAGTATTTT. Protein: CASSSPPGLAGADTQYF.

The V and J genes are TRBV20-1 and TRBJ2-1; D is possibly TRBD2 (5 bases). Trimming cost V 4 bases and J 4 bases, with 11 bases left between them. The CDR3 length is 13 residues. Germline values: CDR1 DFQATT, CDR2 SNEGSKA (reference sequence). CDR3 in amino acids: CSAKVAPYNEQFF. The CDR3 DNA follows: TGCAGTGCTAAGGTAGCGCCATACAATGAGCAGTTCTTC.

CDR3 DNA: TGTGCCAGCGGCCTCCTGGGTAGCAATCAGCCCCAGCATTTT. As protein: CASGLLGSNQPQHF. The V call is TRBV27, the J call TRBJ1-5; D not resolved. V lost 8 bases and J 0 bases, leaving 11 bases between the germline ends. CDR1 and CDR2 from the germline V gene are MNHEY and SMNVEV (reference sequence). The CDR3 is 14 residues long.

The chain uses TRBV6-5 and TRBJ2-3, with 7 positions matching TRBD2. V was pared by 2 bases and J by 4 bases, with 3 bases of the junction left unmatched. The CDR3 is 14 residues long. Per germline, CDR1 MNHEY and CDR2 SVGAGI. This chain's CDR3 is CASSYRGVADTQYF. The CDR3 bases are TGTGCCAGCAGTTACCGGGGGGTCGCAGATACGCAGTATTTT.